This T cell receptor (beta chain) stems from a study of T cells after posttransplantation cyclophosphamide. The study, taken as a whole, reports: Donor CD8+ memory clones often dominated recipient blood repertoires at later times. TRB clonality was highly associated with recipient CMV seropositivity and reactivation. Tissue-infiltrating T cells from skin or gut overlapped little with blood T cells.

This clone was seen at least ten times. Its antigen is undetermined. In germline, CDR1 is SGHNT, CDR2 YYREEE (reference sequence). The CDR3 length is 14 residues. Trimming took 4 bases from V and 4 from J, leaving 13 bases between them. Libraries were prepared by immunoSEQ multiplex PCR; TCRdb keeps only in-frame clonotypes and omits some of them. In total the sample includes over 30,000 clones, none of them seen once. The chain recombines TRBV5-4 with TRBJ2-3; unclear D gene. The source material was PBMCs. This TCR came from a woman in her fifties or sixties in good health and a related stem cell transplant donor. The CDR3 coding sequence is TGTGCCAGCAGCCTTCTTAGCACCGCAGATACGCAGTATTTT. Translation: CASSLLSTADTQYF. Full variable domain (remainder filled in from reference TRBV5-4 and TRBJ2-3): ETGVTQSPTHLIKTRGQQVTLRCSSQSGHNTVSWYQQALGQGPQFIFQYYREEENGRGNFPPRFSGLQFPNYSSELNVNALELDDSALYLCASSLLSTADTQYFGPGTRLTVL.